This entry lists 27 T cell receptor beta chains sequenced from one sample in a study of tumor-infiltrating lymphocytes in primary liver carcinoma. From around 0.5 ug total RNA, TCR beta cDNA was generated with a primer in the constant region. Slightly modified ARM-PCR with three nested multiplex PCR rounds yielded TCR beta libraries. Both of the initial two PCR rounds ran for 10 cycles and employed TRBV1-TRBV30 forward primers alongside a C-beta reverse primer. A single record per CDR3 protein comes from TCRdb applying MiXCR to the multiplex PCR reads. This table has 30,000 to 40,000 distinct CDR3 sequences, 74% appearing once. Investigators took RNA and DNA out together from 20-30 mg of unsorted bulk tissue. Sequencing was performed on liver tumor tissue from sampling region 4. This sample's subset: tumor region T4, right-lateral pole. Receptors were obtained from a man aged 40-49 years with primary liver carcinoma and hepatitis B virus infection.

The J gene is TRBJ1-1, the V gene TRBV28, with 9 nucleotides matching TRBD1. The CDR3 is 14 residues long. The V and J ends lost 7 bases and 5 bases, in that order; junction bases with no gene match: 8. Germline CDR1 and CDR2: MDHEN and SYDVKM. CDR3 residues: CASNLDRGVTEAFF. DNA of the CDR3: TGTGCCAGCAACTTGGACAGGGGAGTAACTGAAGCTTTCTTT.

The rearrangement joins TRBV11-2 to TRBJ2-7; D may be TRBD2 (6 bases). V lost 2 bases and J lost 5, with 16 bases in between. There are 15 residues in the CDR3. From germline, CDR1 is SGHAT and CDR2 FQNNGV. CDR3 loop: CASSLWWTGENEQYF. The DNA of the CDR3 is TGTGCCAGCAGCTTATGGTGGACGGGGGAAAACGAGCAGTACTTC.

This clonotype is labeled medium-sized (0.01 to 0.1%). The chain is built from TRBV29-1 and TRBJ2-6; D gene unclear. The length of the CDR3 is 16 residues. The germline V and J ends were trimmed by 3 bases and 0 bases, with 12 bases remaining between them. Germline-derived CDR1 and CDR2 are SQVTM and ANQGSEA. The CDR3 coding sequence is TGCAGCGTTGATCTGACCTCAAGCTCTGGGGCCAACGTCCTGACTTTC. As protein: CSVDLTSSSGANVLTF.

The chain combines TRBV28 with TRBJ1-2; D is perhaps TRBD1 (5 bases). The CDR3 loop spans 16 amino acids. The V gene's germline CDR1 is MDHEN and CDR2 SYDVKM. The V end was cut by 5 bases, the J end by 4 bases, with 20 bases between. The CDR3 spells CASSIPPGAGTYGYTF. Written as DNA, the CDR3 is TGTGCCAGCAGTATACCCCCCGGGGCAGGGACCTATGGCTACACCTTC.

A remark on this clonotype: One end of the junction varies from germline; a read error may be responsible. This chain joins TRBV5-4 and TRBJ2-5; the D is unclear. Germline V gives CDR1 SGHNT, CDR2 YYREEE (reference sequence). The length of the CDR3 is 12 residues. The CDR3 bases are TGTGCCGGCAGCTTGGTCAAGACCGTCAAATACTTC. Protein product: CAGSLVKTVKYF. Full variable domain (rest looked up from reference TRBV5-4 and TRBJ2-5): ETGVTQSPTHLIKTRGQQVTLRCSSQSGHNTVSWYQQALGQGPQFIFQYYREEENGRGNFPPRFSGLQFPNYSSELNVNALELDDSALYLCAGSLVKTVKYFGPGTRLLVL.

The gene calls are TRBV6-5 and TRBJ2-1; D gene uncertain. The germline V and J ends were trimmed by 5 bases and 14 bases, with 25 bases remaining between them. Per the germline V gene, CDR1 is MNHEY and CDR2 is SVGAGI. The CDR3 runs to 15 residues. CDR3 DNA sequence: TGTGCCAGCAGTCCCACTGGTGGGTTCTACAATAAGAAGTTCTTC. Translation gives CASSPTGGFYNKKFF.

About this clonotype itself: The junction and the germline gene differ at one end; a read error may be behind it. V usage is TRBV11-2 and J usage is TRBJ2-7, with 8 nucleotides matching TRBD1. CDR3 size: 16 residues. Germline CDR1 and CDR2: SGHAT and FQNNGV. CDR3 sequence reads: CASSLAGGPFDYEHYF. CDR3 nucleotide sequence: TGTGCCAGCAGCTTAGCAGGGGGCCCCTTTGATTACGAGCATTATTTC.

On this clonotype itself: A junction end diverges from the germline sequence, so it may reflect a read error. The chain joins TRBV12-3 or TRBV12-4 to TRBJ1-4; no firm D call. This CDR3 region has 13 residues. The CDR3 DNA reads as TGTGTCAGCAGTTTAGTGGGAACTGTAAAACTGTTTTTT. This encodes CVSSLVGTVKLFF.

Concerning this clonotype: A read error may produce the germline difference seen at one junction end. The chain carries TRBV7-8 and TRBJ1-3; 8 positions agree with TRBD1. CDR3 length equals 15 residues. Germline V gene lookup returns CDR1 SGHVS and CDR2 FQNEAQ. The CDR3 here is CPSSSGQGSGNTIYF. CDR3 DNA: TGTCCCAGCAGCTCTGGACAGGGTTCTGGAAACACCATATATTTC.

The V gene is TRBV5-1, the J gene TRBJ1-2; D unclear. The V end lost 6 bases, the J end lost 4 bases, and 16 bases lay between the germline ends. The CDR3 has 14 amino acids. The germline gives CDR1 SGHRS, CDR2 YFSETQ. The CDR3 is CASMNERGGYGYTF. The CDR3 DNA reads TGCGCCAGCATGAACGAAAGAGGCGGCTATGGCTACACCTTC.

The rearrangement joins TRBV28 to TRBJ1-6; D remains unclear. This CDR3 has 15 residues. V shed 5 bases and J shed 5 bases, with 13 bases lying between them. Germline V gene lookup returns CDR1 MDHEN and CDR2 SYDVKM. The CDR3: CASSIGLTNNSPLHF. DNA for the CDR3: TGTGCCAGCAGTATAGGTTTAACAAATAATTCACCCCTCCACTTT.

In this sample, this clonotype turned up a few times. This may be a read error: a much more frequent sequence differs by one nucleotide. The CDR3 spells CVSRGDRDTGELFF. The CDR3 DNA reads as TGTGTCAGCAGAGGGGACAGGGACACCGGGGAGCTGTTTTTT. J is TRBJ2-2 and V is TRBV2; 9 bases match TRBD1. The germline V gene encodes CDR1 SNHLY and CDR2 FYNNEI. The CDR3 contains 14 residues.

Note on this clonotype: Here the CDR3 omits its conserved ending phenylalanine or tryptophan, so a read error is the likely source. CDR3 DNA: TGTGCCAGCAGTTGGGGGACAGGACGGATGAACACTGAAGCTTTCCTT. It is translated as CASSWGTGRMNTEAFL. The rearrangement uses TRBV6-5 and TRBJ1-1; 8 bases fit TRBD1. Per germline, CDR1 MNHEY and CDR2 SVGAGI. This CDR3 is 16 amino acids long. The trim removed 4 bases at V and 0 bases at J, leaving 7 bases unmatched.

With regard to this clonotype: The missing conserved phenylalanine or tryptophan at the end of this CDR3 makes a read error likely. CDR3 DNA sequence: TGCAGTGCTAGCGGGGGCGTGAACTATGGCTACACCTTG. Its protein product is CSASGGVNYGYTL. The chain couples TRBV20-1 to TRBJ1-2; a weak D match, TRBD1 (6 bases). CDR3 length: 13 amino acids. CDR1 is DFQATT, CDR2 SNEGSKA, per germline (reference sequence). V gave up 3 bases and J gave up 2 bases, with 10 bases separating them.

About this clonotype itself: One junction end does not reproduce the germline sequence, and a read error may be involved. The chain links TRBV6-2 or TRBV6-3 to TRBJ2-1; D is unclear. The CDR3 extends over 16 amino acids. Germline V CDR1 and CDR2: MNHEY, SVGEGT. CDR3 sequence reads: CASTPRTEAYYNEQFF. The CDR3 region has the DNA TGTGCCAGCACCCCAAGAACCGAGGCTTATTACAATGAGCAGTTTTTC.

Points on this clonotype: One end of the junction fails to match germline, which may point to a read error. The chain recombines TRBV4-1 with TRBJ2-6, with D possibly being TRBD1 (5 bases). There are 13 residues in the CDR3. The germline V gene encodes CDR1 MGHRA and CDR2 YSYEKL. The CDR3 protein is CASGQVGANILSF. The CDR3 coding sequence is TGCGCCAGCGGCCAAGTTGGGGCCAACATCCTGAGTTTC.

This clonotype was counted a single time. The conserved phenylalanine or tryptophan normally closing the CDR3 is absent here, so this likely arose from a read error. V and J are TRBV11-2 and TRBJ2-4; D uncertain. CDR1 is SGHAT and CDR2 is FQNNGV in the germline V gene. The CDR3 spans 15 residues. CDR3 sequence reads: CASTTSAVAKNTQYV. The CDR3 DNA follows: TGTGCCAGCACCACTTCTGCGGTAGCCAAAAACACTCAGTACGTC.

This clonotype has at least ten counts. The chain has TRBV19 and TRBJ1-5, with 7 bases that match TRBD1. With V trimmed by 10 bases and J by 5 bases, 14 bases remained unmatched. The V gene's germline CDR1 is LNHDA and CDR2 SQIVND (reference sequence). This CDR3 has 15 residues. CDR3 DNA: TGTGCCATTGGCATCGGGACAGTGGAAGATCAGCCCCAGCATTTT. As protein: CAIGIGTVEDQPQHF.

The CDR3 DNA reads as TGTACCAACAGCTTACAGGGGCTCGACGAGCAGTACTTC. Protein: CTNSLQGLDEQYF. The chain uses TRBV5-8 and TRBJ2-7, with 7 positions matching TRBD1. The CDR3 extends over 13 amino acids. From germline, CDR1 is SGHTS and CDR2 YDEGEE.

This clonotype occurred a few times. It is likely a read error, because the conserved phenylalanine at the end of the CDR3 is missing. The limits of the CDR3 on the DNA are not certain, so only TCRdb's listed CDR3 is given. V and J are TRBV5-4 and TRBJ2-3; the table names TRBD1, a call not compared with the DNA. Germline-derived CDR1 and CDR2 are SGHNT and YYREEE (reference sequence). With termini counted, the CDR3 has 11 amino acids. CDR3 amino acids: CASSQNERTDL.

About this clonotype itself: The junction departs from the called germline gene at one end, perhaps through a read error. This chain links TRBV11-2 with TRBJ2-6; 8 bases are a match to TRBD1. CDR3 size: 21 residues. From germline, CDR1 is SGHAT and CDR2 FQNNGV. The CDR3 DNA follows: TGTGCTAGCAGCATGGGGGGAGACAGGGGCATTTTCCTCTCTGGAGCCAACGTCCTGACTTTC. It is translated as CASSMGGDRGIFLSGANVLTF.

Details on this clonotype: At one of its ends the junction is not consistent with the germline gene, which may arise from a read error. The CDR3 protein is CASSEPPGTGRNSPLLF. CDR3 DNA: TGTGCCAGCAGTGAGCCACCGGGGACCGGGCGGAATTCACCCCTCCTCTTT. The rearrangement uses TRBV6-1 and TRBJ1-6; weak D call: TRBD1 (5 bases). Germline V lookup: CDR1 MNHNS, CDR2 SASEGT. There are 17 residues in the CDR3.

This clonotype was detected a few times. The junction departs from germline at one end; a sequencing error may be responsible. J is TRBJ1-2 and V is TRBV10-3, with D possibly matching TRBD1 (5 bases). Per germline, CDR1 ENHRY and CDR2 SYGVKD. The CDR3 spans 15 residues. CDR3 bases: TGTGCCATCAGGTCCTCCGGGACGGGGTCCTATGGCCACACCTTC. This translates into CAIRSSGTGSYGHTF.

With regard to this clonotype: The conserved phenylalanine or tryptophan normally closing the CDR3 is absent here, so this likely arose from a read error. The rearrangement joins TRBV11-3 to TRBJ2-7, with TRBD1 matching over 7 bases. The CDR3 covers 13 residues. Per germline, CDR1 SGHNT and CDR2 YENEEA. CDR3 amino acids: CASSVGQFYEQYI. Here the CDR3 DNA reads TGCGCCAGCAGCGTGGGACAGTTCTACGAGCAGTACATC.

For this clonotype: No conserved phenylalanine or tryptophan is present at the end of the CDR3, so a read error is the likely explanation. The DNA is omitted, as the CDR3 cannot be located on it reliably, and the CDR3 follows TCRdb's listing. CDR3 loop: CASWTWDGELFL. The chain uses TRBV6-5 and TRBJ2-2. Germline-derived CDR1 and CDR2 are MNHEY and SVGAGI. The CDR3 adds up to 12 amino acids, both ends counted.

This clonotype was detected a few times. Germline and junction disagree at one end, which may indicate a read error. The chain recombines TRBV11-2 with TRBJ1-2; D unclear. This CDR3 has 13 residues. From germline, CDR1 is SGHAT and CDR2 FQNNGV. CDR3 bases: TGTGCCAGCAGCGTAGATCCGGGAGGAGGCTACACCTTT. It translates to CASSVDPGGGYTF.

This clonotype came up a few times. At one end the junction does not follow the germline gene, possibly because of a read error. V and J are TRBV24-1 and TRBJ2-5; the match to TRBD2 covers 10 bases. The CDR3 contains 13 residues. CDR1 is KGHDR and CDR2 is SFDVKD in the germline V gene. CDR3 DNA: TGTGCCACCGGACTAGCGGCCCAAGAGACCCAGAACTTC. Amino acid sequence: CATGLAAQETQNF.